This record concerns one T cell receptor (beta chain) sequence. No cognate antigen has been identified for it. The record has no base qualities; no much larger clone is one base away. This sample was included in a study of T cell responses to AZD1222 COVID-19 vaccine (dated by TCRdb to the early 2020s). About the full investigation: Because spike-specific TCR depth and breadth did not differ between the two schedules, AZD1222 recipients who got a second dose at roughly 4 weeks were pooled with those who got a second dose at roughly 12 weeks. Trial participants were enrolled into age subgroups of 18-55, 56-69 and 70-plus years, which contained around 140, 26 and 57 TCR-sequenced participants, respectively. A total of 230 or so trial participants underwent TCR sequencing, of whom some 210 received two doses of AZD1222 and about 26 received two doses of the MenACWY control vaccine.

In the paper's terms, the time point label means: baseline before first vaccination. Vaccinee samples were obtained from the UK trials COV001 and COV002, which included a single-blind randomized controlled phase 2/3 trial of AZD1222 (ChAdOx1 nCoV-19) in healthy adults. Trial participant PBMC samples were collected at day 0 and day 28 after the second dose for TCRbeta chain sequencing. The CDR3 regions of human TCRbeta chains were analyzed by immunosequencing. The original methods were these. Repertoire TCRs were matched against a reference library of SARS-CoV-2-specific TCRs generated with the MIRA antigen-specificity platform. Breadth meant the fraction of unique TCRs that were SARS-CoV-2-associated, whereas depth meant the fraction of total T cells that were SARS-CoV-2-associated. Using the MIRA data, each spike-specific TCR was assigned both to the spike region to which the TCR was reactive and to a CD4 or CD8 class. Log10-transformed breadth and depth values were compared by one-way ANOVA with Sidak's multiple comparisons tests. The clones in this table, taken by TCRdb from immuneACCESS, are in-frame only. Not every clone is retained; where verified, under half of the shortfall comes from an unresolved V gene, and the cause of the rest is unknown. That table is the source of V, J and clone size, and D and trimming were worked out from the DNA. This sample lists more than 70,000 clones; 90% were detected once. 4.2% of the sample comes from the top ten.

The paper's findings and limits, for the study overall: After two AZD1222 doses, both the breadth and the depth of spike-specific TCRs were significantly higher than at day 0 and than in MenACWY recipients. CD4 TCRs associated with the vaccine covered the entire spike protein, and the dominant responses were in regions 160-218 and 743-854. Most participants were white British and females outnumbered males, and the authors suggested that clonal diversity may have been underestimated. Because no day 14 peak-response samples were available, the repertoires could be characterized only after the peak T cell response. Conclusions about previously exposed vaccinees are limited, since just 5 to 7 AZD1222 recipients were seropositive for SARS-CoV-2 at baseline. In the small 56-69-year group, the increase in depth fell short of significance, most likely because of low power. Epitopes outside the regions mutated in the B.1.351 and B.1.1.7 variants were reportedly recognized by nearly half of the unique spike-specific TCRs.

Including the terminal cysteine and phenylalanine, the CDR3 comprises 15 residues. Just the 45-base CDR3 DNA is kept, in frame starting at base 1. CDR1 and CDR2, looked up from the germline V gene (reference sequence), are PRHDT and FYEKMQ. Trimming at the junction amounts to 6 bases on V and 7 bases on J, and the germline ends lie 21 bases apart. This TCR came from an adult in good health. The sequencing here drew on peripheral blood, taken on day 0 of AZD1222 vaccination. The rearranged segments are TRBV13 and TRBJ1-2; perhaps TRBD1 is the D gene, with 6 bases matching. Here is the DNA: TGTGCCAGCAGTCAAATGGGGGGCCCGACTTTTGGCTACACCTTC. This encodes CASSQMGGPTFGYTF.